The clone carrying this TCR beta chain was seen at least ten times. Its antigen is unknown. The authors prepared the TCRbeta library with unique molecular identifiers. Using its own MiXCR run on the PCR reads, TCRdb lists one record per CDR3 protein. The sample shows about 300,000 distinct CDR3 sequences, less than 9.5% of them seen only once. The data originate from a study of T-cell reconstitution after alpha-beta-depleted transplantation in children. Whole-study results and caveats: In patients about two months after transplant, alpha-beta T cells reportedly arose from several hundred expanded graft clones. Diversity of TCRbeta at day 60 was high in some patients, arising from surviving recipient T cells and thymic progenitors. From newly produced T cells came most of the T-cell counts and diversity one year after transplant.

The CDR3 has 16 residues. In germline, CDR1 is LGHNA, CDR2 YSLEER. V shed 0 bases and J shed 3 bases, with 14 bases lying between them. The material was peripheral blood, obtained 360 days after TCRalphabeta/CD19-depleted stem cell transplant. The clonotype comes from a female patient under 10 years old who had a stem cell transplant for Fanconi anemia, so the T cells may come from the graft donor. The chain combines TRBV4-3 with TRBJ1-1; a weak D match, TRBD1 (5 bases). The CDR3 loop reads CASSQDPPGGYTEAFF. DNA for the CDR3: TGCGCCAGCAGCCAAGATCCCCCCGGGGGGTACACTGAAGCTTTCTTT.